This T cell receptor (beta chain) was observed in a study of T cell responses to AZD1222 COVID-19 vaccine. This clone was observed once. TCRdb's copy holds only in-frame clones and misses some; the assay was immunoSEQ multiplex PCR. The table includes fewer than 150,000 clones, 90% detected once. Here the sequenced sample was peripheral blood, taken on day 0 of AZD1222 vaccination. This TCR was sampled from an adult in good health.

The CDR3 DNA follows: TGTGCCAGCAGCCCGGGACAGGGGGCGTTTGGCTACACCTTC. Its translation is CASSPGQGAFGYTF. This sequence joins TRBV3-1 (or the pseudogene TRBV3-2) and TRBJ1-2, with 12 bases matching TRBD1. Germline trimming cut 4 bases from V and 7 bases from J; bases unmatched to any gene: 4. This CDR3 region has 14 residues. The germline V gene has CDR1 LGHDT and CDR2 YNNKEL (reference sequence).